This TCR beta chain originates from a study of CD8 T cells in ankylosing spondylitis. Study-level points and caveats: Disease-associated clonotypes exhibited CD8+ identity and were relatively infrequent in peripheral blood. A motif in TCR beta, a set of about eight highly homologous variants, appeared characteristic of ankylosing spondylitis blood. There was reportedly significant enrichment of clones that were disease-linked in matched ankylosing spondylitis synovial fluid.

With molecular barcodes, quantitative 5'-RACE was used to make the TCR beta libraries. TCRdb reanalysed the 5' RACE reads using MiXCR and keeps one entry per CDR3 protein. This sample yields 130,000 to 150,000 distinct CDR3 sequences, of which 7% to 10% are seen a single time; under 7.5% belongs to the top ten. This clonotype was observed at least ten times. Its antigen is as yet unknown. In germline, CDR1 is SQVTM, CDR2 ANQGSEA. This CDR3 spans 14 amino acids. The V segment lost 4 bases and the J segment 0 bases; nucleotides outside the gene matches: 2. The V call is TRBV29-1, the J call TRBJ2-2, with 7 bases identical to TRBD1. This TCR came from a male donor with ankylosing spondylitis. Sample: synovial fluid, either unsorted or a sorted T cell fraction (not recorded which). The CDR3 loop reads CSVVDRANTGELFF. The DNA of the CDR3 is TGCAGCGTTGTAGACAGGGCGAACACCGGGGAGCTGTTTTTT.